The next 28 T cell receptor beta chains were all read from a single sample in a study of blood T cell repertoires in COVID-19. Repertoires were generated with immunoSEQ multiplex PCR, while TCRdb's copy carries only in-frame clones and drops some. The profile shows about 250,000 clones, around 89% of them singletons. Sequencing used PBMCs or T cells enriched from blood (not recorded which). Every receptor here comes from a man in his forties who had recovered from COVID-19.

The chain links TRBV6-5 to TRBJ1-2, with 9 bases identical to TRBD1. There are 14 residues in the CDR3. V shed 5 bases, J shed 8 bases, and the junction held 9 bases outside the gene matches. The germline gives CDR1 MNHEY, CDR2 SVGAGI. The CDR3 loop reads CASSRTGTGYGYTF. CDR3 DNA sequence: TGTGCCAGCAGTCGAACCGGGACAGGGTACGGCTACACCTTC.

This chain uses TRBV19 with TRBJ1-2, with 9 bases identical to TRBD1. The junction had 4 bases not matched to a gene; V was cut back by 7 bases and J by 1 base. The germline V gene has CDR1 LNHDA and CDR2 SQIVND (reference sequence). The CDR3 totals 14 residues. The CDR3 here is CASKPDRGNYGYTF. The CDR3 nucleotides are TGTGCCAGTAAACCGGACAGGGGTAACTATGGCTACACCTTC.

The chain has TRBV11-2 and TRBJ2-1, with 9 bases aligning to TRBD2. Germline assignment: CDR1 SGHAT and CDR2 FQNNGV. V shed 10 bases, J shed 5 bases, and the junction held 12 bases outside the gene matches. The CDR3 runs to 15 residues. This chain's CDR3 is CATQGWLAGHNEQFF. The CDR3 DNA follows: TGTGCCACCCAGGGGTGGCTAGCGGGACACAATGAGCAGTTCTTC.

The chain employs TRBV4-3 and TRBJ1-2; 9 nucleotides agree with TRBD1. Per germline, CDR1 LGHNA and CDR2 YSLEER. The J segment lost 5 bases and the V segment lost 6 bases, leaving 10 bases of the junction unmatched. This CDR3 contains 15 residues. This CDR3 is CASRQTWTGVYGYTF. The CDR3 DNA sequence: TGCGCCAGCAGACAAACTTGGACAGGGGTGTATGGCTACACCTTC.

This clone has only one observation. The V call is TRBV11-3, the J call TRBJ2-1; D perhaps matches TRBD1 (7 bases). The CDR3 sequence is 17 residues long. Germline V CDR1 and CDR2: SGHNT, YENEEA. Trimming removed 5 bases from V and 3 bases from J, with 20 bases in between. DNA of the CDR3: TGTGCCAGCAGCCAGGGGGGAGGACAGTCGGTCTACAATGAGCAGTTCTTC. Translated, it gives CASSQGGGQSVYNEQFF.

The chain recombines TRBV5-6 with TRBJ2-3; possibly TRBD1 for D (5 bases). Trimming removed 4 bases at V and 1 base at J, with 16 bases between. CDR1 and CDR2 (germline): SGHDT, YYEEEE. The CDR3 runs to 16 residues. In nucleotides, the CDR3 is TGTGCCAGCAGCATGAGACAGCGCGGAGGCACAGATACGCAGTATTTT. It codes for CASSMRQRGGTDTQYF. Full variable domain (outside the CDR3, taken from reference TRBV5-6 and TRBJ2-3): DAGVTQSPTHLIKTRGQQVTLRCSPKSGHDTVSWYQQALGQGPQFIFQYYEEEERQRGNFPDRFSGHQFPNYSSELNVNALLLGDSALYLCASSMRQRGGTDTQYFGPGTRLTVL.

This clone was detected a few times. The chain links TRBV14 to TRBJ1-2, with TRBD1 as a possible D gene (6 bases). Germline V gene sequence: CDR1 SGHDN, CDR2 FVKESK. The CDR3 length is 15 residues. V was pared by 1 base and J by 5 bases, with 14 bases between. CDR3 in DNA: TGTGCCAGCAGCCAAGGTTTGGGACATCGGTATGGCTACACCTTC. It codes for CASSQGLGHRYGYTF.

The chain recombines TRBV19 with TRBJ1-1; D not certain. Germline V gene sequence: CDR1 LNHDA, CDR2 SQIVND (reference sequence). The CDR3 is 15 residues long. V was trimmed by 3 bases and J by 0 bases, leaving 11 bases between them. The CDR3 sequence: CASSMMVQLNTEAFF. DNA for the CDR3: TGTGCCAGTAGTATGATGGTACAGCTGAACACTGAAGCTTTCTTT.

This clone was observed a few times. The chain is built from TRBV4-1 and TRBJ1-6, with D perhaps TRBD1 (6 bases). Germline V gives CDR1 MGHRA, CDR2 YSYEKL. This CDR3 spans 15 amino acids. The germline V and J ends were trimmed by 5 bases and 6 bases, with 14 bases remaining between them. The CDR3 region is CASSSWTEPNSPLHF. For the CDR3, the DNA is TGCGCCAGCAGCAGCTGGACAGAGCCTAATTCACCCCTCCACTTT.

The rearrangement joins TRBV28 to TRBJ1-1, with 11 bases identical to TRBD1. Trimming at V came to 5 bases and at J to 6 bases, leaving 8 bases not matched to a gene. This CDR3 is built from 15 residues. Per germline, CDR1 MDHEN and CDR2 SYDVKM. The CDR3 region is CASSPPPGQGAEAFF. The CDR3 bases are TGTGCCAGCAGTCCCCCCCCGGGACAGGGGGCTGAAGCTTTCTTT.

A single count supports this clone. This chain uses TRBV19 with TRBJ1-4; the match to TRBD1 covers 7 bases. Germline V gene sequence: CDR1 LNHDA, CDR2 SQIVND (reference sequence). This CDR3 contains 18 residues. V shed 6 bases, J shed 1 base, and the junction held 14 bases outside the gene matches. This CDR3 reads CASSQDRQGVGTNEKLFF. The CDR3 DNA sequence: TGTGCCAGTAGCCAAGACCGACAGGGCGTAGGAACTAATGAAAAACTGTTTTTT.

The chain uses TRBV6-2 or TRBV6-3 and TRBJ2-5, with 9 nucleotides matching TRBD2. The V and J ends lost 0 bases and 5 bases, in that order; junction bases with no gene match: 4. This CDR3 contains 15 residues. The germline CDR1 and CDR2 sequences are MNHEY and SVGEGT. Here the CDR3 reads CASSYSSGSTETQYF. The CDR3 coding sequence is TGTGCCAGCAGTTACTCTAGCGGGAGTACGGAGACCCAGTACTTC.

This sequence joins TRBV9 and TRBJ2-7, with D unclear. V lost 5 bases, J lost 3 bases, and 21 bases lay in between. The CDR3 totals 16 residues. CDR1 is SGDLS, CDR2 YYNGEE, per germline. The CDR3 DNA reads TGTGCCAGCAGTTCAACCCCAGGTGCAACTTTCTACGAGCAGTACTTC. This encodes CASSSTPGATFYEQYF.

In nucleotides, the CDR3 is TGTGCCAGCGACCCGACTAGCGGGGGCCGATCAGATACGCAGTATTTT. Translation gives CASDPTSGGRSDTQYF. V gene TRBV11-2 combines with J gene TRBJ2-3; TRBD2 agrees at 12 bases. CDR1 and CDR2 (germline): SGHAT, FQNNGV. The CDR3 is 16 amino acids. Trimming cost V 8 bases and J 4 bases; bases outside gene matches: 10.

CDR3 protein: CASSFDGHSGNTIYF. In DNA form, the CDR3 reads TGTGCCAGCAGCTTCGACGGACACTCTGGAAACACCATATATTTT. The J gene is TRBJ1-3, the V gene TRBV5-5; tentative D call: TRBD1 (5 bases). Per germline, CDR1 SGHKS and CDR2 YYEKEE (reference sequence). Trimming removed 2 bases from V and 0 bases from J, with 9 bases in between. CDR3 length: 15 residues.

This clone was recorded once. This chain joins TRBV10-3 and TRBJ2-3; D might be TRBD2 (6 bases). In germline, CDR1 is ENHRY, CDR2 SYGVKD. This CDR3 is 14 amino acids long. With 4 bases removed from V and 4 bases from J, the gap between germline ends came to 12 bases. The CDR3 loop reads CAISVGREADTQYF. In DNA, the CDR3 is TGTGCCATCAGTGTCGGGAGAGAGGCAGATACGCAGTATTTT.

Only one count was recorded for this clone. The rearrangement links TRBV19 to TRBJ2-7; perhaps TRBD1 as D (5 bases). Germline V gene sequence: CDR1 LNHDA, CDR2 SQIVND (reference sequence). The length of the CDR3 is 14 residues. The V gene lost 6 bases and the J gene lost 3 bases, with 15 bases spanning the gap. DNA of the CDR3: TGTGCCAGTAGCAGTTGGACAATCGGCTACGAGCAGTACTTC. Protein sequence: CASSSWTIGYEQYF.

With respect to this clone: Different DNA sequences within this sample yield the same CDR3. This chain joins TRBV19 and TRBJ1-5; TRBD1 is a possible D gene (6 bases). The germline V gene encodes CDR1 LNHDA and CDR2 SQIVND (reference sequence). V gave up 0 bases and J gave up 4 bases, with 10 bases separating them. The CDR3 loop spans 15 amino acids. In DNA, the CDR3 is TGTGCCAGTAGTATAGACAGGGGATCAAATCAGCCCCAGCATTTT. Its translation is CASSIDRGSNQPQHF.

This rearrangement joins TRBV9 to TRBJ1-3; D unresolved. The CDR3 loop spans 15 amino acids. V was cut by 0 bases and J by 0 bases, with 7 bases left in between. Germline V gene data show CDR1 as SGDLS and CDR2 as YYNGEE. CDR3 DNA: TGTGCCAGCAGCGTAGAGCGGCACTCTGGAAACACCATATATTTT. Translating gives CASSVERHSGNTIYF. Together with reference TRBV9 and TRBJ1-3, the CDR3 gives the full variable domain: DSGVTQTPKHLITATGQRVTLRCSPRSGDLSVYWYQQSLDQGLQFLIQYYNGEERAKGNILERFSAQQFPDLHSELNLSSLELGDSALYFCASSVERHSGNTIYFGEGSWLTVV.

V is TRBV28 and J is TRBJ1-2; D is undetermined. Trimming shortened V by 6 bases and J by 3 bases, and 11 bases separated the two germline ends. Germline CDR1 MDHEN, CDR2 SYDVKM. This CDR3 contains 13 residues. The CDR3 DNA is TGTGCCAGCAGCAAGGACTTATACTATGGCTACACCTTC. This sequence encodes CASSKDLYYGYTF.

CDR3 region: CASTPQPGQGSEQYF. The CDR3 DNA reads as TGTGCCAGCACCCCCCAACCGGGACAGGGAAGCGAGCAGTACTTC. The V gene is TRBV9, the J gene TRBJ2-7; 9 positions match TRBD1. The J segment lost 6 bases and the V segment lost 6 bases, leaving 13 bases of the junction unmatched. From germline, CDR1 is SGDLS and CDR2 YYNGEE. This CDR3 comprises 15 residues.

CDR3 nucleotides: TGTGCCTGGAGTGGAGATGTATGGACTGCTGATAGCAATCAGCCCCAGCATTTT. Residues: CAWSGDVWTADSNQPQHF. This chain links TRBV30 with TRBJ1-5; D is ambiguous. V was trimmed by 1 base and J by 0 bases, leaving 19 bases between them. The CDR3 loop spans 18 amino acids. The germline V gene has CDR1 GTSNPN and CDR2 SVGIG (reference sequence).

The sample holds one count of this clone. CDR3 loop: CASSIGSYQLTGFRYGYTF. The CDR3 nucleotides read TGTGCCAGTAGTATAGGATCTTATCAGCTAACAGGGTTCCGCTATGGCTACACCTTC. This chain connects TRBV19 to TRBJ1-2, with D tentatively TRBD1 (6 bases). The CDR3 runs to 19 residues. Per the germline V gene, CDR1 is LNHDA and CDR2 is SQIVND (reference sequence). V lost 1 base and J lost 4, with 25 bases in between.

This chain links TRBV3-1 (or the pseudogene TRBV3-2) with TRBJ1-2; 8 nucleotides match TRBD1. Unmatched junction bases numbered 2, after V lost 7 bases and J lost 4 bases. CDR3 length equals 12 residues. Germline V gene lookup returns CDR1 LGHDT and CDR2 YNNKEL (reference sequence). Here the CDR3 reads CASTGGIYGYTF. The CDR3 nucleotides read TGTGCCAGCACAGGGGGCATCTATGGCTACACCTTC.

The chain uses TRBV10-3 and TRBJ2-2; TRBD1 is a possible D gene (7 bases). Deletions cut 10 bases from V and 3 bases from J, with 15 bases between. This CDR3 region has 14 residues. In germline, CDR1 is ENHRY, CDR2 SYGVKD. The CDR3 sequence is CATGGQIDTGELFF. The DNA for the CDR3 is TGTGCCACCGGGGGACAGATAGACACCGGGGAGCTGTTTTTT.

The CDR3 spells CASSSPGQGYLLGNSPLHF. As DNA, the CDR3 is TGTGCCAGCAGCTCACCGGGACAGGGATATCTTCTAGGGAATTCACCCCTCCACTTT. The V call is TRBV7-9, the J call TRBJ1-6; TRBD1 aligns across 9 bases. With V trimmed by 4 bases and J by 7 bases, 17 bases remained unmatched. The germline gives CDR1 SEHNR, CDR2 FQNEAQ (reference sequence). CDR3 length equals 19 residues.

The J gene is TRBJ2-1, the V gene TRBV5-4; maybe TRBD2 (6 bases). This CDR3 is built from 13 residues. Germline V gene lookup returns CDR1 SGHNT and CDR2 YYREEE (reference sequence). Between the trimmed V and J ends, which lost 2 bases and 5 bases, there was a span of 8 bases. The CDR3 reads CASSFWGDNEQFF. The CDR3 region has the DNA TGTGCCAGCAGCTTTTGGGGGGACAATGAGCAGTTCTTC.

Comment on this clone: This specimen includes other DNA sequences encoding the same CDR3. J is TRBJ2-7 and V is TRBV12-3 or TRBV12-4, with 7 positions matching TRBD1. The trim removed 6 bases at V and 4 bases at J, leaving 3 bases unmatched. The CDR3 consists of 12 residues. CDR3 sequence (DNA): TGTGCCAGCAGCCTCAGGGGGTACGAGCAGTACTTC. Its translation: CASSLRGYEQYF.